This TCR beta chain was sequenced during a study of cytomegalovirus exposure and HLA in healthy donors. Study in general: Prior work identified roughly 120 million unique TCR beta sequences in some 180 million T cells.

This clone was counted once. This CDR3 is 14 amino acids long. Trimming left V 2 bases short and J 4 bases short, with 11 bases between. Germline V CDR1 and CDR2: MNHNS, SASEGT. The PCR was carried out with 60 Vbeta primers and 13 Jbeta primers. Produced via immunoSEQ multiplex PCR; TCRdb's table is partial and in-frame only. This sample yields fewer than 250,000 clones, of which around three quarters are seen a single time; 1.6% belongs to the top ten. The TCR was taken from a woman under 30 in good health and CMV-seronegative. The specimen sequenced was PBMCs. This chain connects TRBV6-1 to TRBJ1-2; D is uncertain. CDR3 loop: CASSELGGSYGYTF. CDR3 nucleotides: TGTGCCAGCAGTGAATTAGGAGGGTCCTATGGCTACACCTTC.